Sequencing of this T cell receptor beta chain was carried out in a study of blood T cell repertoires in COVID-19. Across the whole study: Italy, Spain and the United States were the sources of the convalescent and acute COVID-19 samples. The cDNA or gDNA used as material had been derived from T cells, B-cell-depleted T cells, or PBMCs.

Authors' processing steps: From reference gene primer amplification, estimates of nucleated cell counts were derived. Using immunoSEQ multiplex PCR, the repertoire was profiled, and TCRdb retains in-frame clones only, with some absent. Clonal size and the V and J genes are those of that table, whereas D and trimming came from the DNA. The sample contains more than 65,000 clones, approximately 90% of which appear only once. Germline CDR1 is DFQATT and CDR2 is SNEGSKA (reference sequence). Trimming left V 3 bases short and J 6 bases short, with 9 bases between. CDR3 size: 12 residues. This clone was picked up one time.

Sequenced material: peripheral blood. The chain couples TRBV20-1 to TRBJ2-1, with D unresolved. This receptor was taken from a man aged 50-59 years with acute or convalescent COVID-19. The CDR3 spells CSASLDPNEQFF. The CDR3 DNA reads TGCAGTGCTAGTTTAGATCCCAATGAGCAGTTCTTC.